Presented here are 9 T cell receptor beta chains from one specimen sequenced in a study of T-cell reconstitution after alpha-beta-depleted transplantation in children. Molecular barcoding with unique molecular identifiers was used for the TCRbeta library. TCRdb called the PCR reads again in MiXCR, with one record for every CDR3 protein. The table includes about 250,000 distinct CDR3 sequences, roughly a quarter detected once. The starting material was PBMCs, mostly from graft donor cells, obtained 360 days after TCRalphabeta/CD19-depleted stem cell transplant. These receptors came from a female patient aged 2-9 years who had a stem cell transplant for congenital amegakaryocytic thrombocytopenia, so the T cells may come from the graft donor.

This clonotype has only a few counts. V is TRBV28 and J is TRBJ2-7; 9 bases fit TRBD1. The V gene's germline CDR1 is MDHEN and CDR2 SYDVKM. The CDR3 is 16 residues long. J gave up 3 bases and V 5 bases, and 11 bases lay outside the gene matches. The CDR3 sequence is CASSPIRTGALYEQYF. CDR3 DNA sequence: TGTGCCAGCAGTCCAATACGGACAGGGGCACTCTACGAGCAGTACTTC.

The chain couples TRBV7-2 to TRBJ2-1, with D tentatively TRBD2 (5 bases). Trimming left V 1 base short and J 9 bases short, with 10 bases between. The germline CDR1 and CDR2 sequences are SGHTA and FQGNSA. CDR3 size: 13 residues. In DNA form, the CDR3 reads TGTGCCAGCAGCTTAGTCCTAGCAAGTGAGCAGTTCTTC. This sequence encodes CASSLVLASEQFF. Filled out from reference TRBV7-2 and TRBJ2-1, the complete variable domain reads GAGVSQSPSNKVTEKGKDVELRCDPISGHTALYWYRQSLGQGLEFLIYFQGNSAPDKSGLPSDRFSAERTGGSVSTLTIQRTQQEDSAVYLCASSLVLASEQFFGPGTRLTVL.

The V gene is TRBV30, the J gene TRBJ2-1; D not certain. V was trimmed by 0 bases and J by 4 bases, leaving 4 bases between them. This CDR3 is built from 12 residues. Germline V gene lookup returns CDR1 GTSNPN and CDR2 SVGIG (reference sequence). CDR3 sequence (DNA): TGTGCCTGGAGTGTACCATACAATGAGCAGTTCTTC. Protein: CAWSVPYNEQFF.

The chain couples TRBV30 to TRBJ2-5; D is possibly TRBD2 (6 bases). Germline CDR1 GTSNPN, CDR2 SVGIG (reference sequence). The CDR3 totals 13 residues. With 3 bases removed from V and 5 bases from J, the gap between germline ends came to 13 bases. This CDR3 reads CAWRGTGRETQYF. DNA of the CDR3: TGTGCCTGGAGGGGGACTGGAAGGGAGACCCAGTACTTC. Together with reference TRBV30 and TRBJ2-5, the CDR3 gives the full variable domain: SQTIHQWPATLVQPVGSPLSLECTVEGTSNPNLYWYRQAAGRGLQLLFYSVGIGQISSEVPQNLSASRPQDRQFILSSKKLLLSDSGFYLCAWRGTGRETQYFGPGTRLLVL.

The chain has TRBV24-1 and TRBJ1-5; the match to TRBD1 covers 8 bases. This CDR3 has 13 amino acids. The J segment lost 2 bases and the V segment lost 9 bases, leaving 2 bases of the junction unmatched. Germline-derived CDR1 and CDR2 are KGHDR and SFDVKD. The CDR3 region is CATQTGGNQPQHF. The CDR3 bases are TGTGCCACCCAGACAGGGGGCAATCAGCCCCAGCATTTT.

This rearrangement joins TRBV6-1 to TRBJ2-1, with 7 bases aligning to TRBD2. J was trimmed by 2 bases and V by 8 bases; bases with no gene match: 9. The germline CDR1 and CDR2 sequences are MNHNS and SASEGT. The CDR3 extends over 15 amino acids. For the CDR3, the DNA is TGTGCCAGCCGGAAGGAGCGGGGCACCTACAATGAGCAGTTCTTC. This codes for CASRKERGTYNEQFF.

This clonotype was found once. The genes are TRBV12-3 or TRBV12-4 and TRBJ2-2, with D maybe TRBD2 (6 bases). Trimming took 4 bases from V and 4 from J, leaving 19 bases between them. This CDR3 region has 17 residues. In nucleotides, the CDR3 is TGTGCCAGCAGTTATGCGGGGCAGGGAGCATTCACCGGGGAGCTGTTTTTT. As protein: CASSYAGQGAFTGELFF.

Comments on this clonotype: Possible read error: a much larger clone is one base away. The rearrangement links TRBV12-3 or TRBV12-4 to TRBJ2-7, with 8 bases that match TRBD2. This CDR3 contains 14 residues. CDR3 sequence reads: CASSSGTRIYEHYF. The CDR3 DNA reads TGTGCCAGCAGTTCCGGGACTAGGATATACGAGCATTACTTC.

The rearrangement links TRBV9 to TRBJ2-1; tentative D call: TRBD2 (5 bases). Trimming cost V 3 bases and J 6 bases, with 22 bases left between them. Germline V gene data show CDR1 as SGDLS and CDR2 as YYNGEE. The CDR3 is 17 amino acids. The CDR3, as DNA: TGTGCCAGCAGCGCCGAAGATCGGACTCACGGACGCAATGAGCAGTTCTTC. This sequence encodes CASSAEDRTHGRNEQFF.